This TCR beta chain was captured by sequencing in a study of CDR3 diversity in severe acne. TCRdb passed the PCR reads through MiXCR, listing each CDR3 protein once. The sample lists approximately 84,000 distinct CDR3 sequences, under 65% seen once, with more than 13% in the top ten. This clonotype was recorded a few times. Sequencing was done on a sample of blood. The clonotype originates from a male donor in good health, without acne.

The DNA for the CDR3 is TGTGCCACCAGTGATTTACGGGACAGGGGGAACACCGGGGAGCTGTTTTTT. It translates to CATSDLRDRGNTGELFF. This sequence joins TRBV24-1 and TRBJ2-2; 10 bases agree with TRBD1. The CDR3 extends over 17 amino acids. CDR1 is KGHDR and CDR2 is SFDVKD in the germline V gene. The J segment lost 1 base and the V segment lost 1 base, leaving 2 bases of the junction unmatched.